Each of the 21 T cell receptor beta chains below was sequenced from the same sample in a study of shared clonotypes between healthy human individuals. Clones were sequenced by immunoSEQ multiplex PCR, and TCRdb holds only the in-frame ones, with some missing. Here the sample spans some 900,000 clones, about 80% being singletons. Input material: memory CD4+ T cells sorted from blood. The subset is: CD45RA-negative fraction. The source is a young man in good health.

The genes are TRBV7-2 and TRBJ2-3; TRBD1 aligns across 9 bases. Germline V lookup: CDR1 SGHTA, CDR2 FQGNSA. J gave up 0 bases and V 1 base, and 2 bases lay outside the gene matches. The CDR3 sequence is 16 residues long. The CDR3 DNA follows: TGTGCCAGCAGCTTAGTCGGACAGGGGAGCACAGATACGCAGTATTTT. Protein: CASSLVGQGSTDTQYF.

The genes are TRBV2 and TRBJ2-5; D not resolved. Trimming removed 4 bases at V and 0 bases at J, with 15 bases between. The CDR3 length is 16 residues. Germline CDR1 is SNHLY and CDR2 is FYNNEI. CDR3 DNA sequence: TGTGCCAGCAGTGGGCCCCGGGTTGGATACCAAGAGACCCAGTACTTC. Its translation is CASSGPRVGYQETQYF.

This clone was picked up a small number of times. Other DNA sequences in the sample encode the same CDR3. The chain combines TRBV5-1 with TRBJ2-5; D possibly corresponds to TRBD2 (6 bases). CDR3 length: 13 residues. Germline loops: CDR1 SGHRS, CDR2 YFSETQ. V was shortened by 3 bases and J by 4 bases, with 10 bases between the two germline ends. CDR3 residues: CASSSGDGETQYF. The CDR3 DNA sequence: TGCGCCAGCAGCTCGGGGGATGGAGAGACCCAGTACTTC.

The J gene is TRBJ2-5, the V gene TRBV5-6; D unclear. V lost 5 bases to trimming and J lost 2 bases, with 16 bases between them. Germline-derived CDR1 and CDR2 are SGHDT and YYEEEE. The length of the CDR3 is 15 residues. The CDR3 DNA is TGTGCCAGCAGAAACCTCGGTACTCCTCAAGAGACCCAGTACTTC. Translation gives CASRNLGTPQETQYF.

In the case of this clone: Distinct nucleotide sequences in the sample also encode this CDR3. The V gene is TRBV5-1, the J gene TRBJ1-4, with no clear D. The CDR3 length is 13 residues. The V and J ends lost 0 bases and 7 bases respectively, with 7 bases between them. CDR1 is SGHRS, CDR2 YFSETQ, per germline. The chain's CDR3 is CASSLAASEKLFF. DNA for the CDR3: TGCGCCAGCAGCTTGGCCGCCAGTGAAAAACTGTTTTTT.

Turning to this clone: Other DNA sequences within the sample encode an identical CDR3. V is TRBV29-1 and J is TRBJ2-7, with D unclear. Trimming shortened V by 4 bases and J by 1 base, and 5 bases separated the two germline ends. The CDR3 sequence is 11 residues long. Germline loops: CDR1 SQVTM, CDR2 ANQGSEA. The CDR3 region is CSVGTSYEQYF. CDR3 bases: TGCAGCGTTGGTACTTCCTACGAGCAGTACTTC.

V and J are TRBV5-1 and TRBJ2-2; 8 bases align to TRBD2. Germline CDR1 SGHRS, CDR2 YFSETQ. The CDR3 is 15 amino acids. V lost 4 bases to trimming and J lost 3 bases; unmatched junction nucleotides: 5. The CDR3 nucleotides are TGCGCCAGCAGCCCACCAGCGGGAGACACCGGGGAGCTGTTTTTT. Amino acid sequence: CASSPPAGDTGELFF.

This clone has just a few counts. The V call is TRBV5-6, the J call TRBJ2-1, with D unresolved. Trimming shortened V by 0 bases and J by 2 bases, and 9 bases separated the two germline ends. This CDR3 is 15 amino acids long. Per the germline V gene, CDR1 is SGHDT and CDR2 is YYEEEE. The DNA of the CDR3 is TGTGCCAGCAGCTTGGAGTTAGGTCCCTACAATGAGCAGTTCTTC. It codes for CASSLELGPYNEQFF. The full variable domain, with the rest looked up from reference TRBV5-6 and TRBJ2-1, is DAGVTQSPTHLIKTRGQQVTLRCSPKSGHDTVSWYQQALGQGPQFIFQYYEEEERQRGNFPDRFSGHQFPNYSSELNVNALLLGDSALYLCASSLELGPYNEQFFGPGTRLTVL.

This clone was observed a few times. This sequence joins TRBV18 and TRBJ1-2; TRBD1 matches 7 bases. Germline V gene sequence: CDR1 KGHSH, CDR2 LQKENI. V lost 3 bases and J lost 5; bases outside the gene matches: 6. The CDR3 totals 14 residues. The CDR3 DNA sequence: TGTGCCAGCTCACCGCGAGGGGGCGAATATGGCTACACCTTC. Residues: CASSPRGGEYGYTF.

This chain connects TRBV30 to TRBJ1-1, with a weak D call TRBD1 (5 bases). The V and J ends lost 3 bases and 6 bases respectively, with 23 bases between them. There are 16 residues in the CDR3. The germline V gene has CDR1 GTSNPN and CDR2 SVGIG (reference sequence). CDR3 protein: CAWRATFRVGRAEAFF. The CDR3 nucleotides read TGTGCCTGGAGAGCAACCTTCAGGGTAGGGAGAGCTGAAGCTTTCTTT.

This clone has a handful of counts. The rearrangement joins TRBV7-2 to TRBJ2-3, with a weak D call TRBD2 (5 bases). The CDR3 contains 13 residues. Trimming took off 11 bases at V and 0 bases at J, with 12 bases between the two ends. Germline V lookup: CDR1 SGHTA, CDR2 FQGNSA. This chain's CDR3 is CAGTGISTDTQYF. The CDR3 bases are TGTGCCGGTACCGGGATTAGCACAGATACGCAGTATTTT.

This clone occurred many times. V is TRBV11-2 and J is TRBJ1-6; D is possibly TRBD1 (6 bases). Trimming removed 8 bases at V and 10 bases at J, with 21 bases between. CDR1 is SGHAT, CDR2 FQNNGV, per germline. The CDR3 is made up of 15 amino acids. The CDR3 nucleotides read TGTGCCAGCGCCCCATGGGGGGCGGAAAGATCACCCCTCCACTTT. It encodes CASAPWGAERSPLHF.

The chain links TRBV10-3 to TRBJ2-2; the D gene could be TRBD1 or TRBD2 (5 bases each). The V gene lost 8 bases and the J gene lost 14 bases, with 15 bases spanning the gap. Per the germline V gene, CDR1 is ENHRY and CDR2 is SYGVKD. This CDR3 spans 11 amino acids. This CDR3 is CAIWDDRTLFF. The CDR3 nucleotides are TGTGCCATCTGGGACGACCGCACCCTGTTTTTT.

As concerns this clone: The sample holds other DNA sequences that translate to the same CDR3. The chain has TRBV4-3 and TRBJ2-7; D is perhaps TRBD1 or TRBD2 (5 bases each). The CDR3 is 15 residues long. V dropped 0 bases and J dropped 0 bases, with 9 bases sitting between them. Germline CDR1 is LGHNA and CDR2 is YSLEER. The chain's CDR3 is CASSQDLGGSYEQYF. In nucleotides, the CDR3 is TGCGCCAGCAGCCAAGACCTTGGGGGCTCCTACGAGCAGTACTTC.

The chain is built from TRBV7-2 and TRBJ2-5; weak D call: TRBD2 (6 bases). This CDR3 comprises 15 residues. V lost 2 bases, J lost 7 bases, and 17 bases lay in between. Per the germline V gene, CDR1 is SGHTA and CDR2 is FQGNSA. The CDR3 DNA is TGTGCCAGCAGCTTAAAGGGTTTGGAGGGTAGGACCCAGTACTTC. Amino acids: CASSLKGLEGRTQYF.

The CDR3 nucleotides read TGTGCCAGCAGCTTACAAGATACGCAGTATTTT. This translates into CASSLQDTQYF. The V call is TRBV13, the J call TRBJ2-3, with D unresolved. The V end was cut by 2 bases, the J end by 5 bases, with 2 bases between. This CDR3 spans 11 amino acids. Looked up from germline, CDR1 is PRHDT and CDR2 is FYEKMQ (reference sequence).

The chain couples TRBV5-1 to TRBJ2-7; 12 positions match TRBD2. V gave up 3 bases and J gave up 0 bases; unmatched junction bases: 16. CDR1 and CDR2 from the germline V gene are SGHRS and YFSETQ. The CDR3 has 20 residues. The CDR3 loop reads CASSSPQTSGSARSSYEQYF. The CDR3, as DNA: TGCGCCAGCAGCTCGCCTCAGACTAGCGGGAGCGCCAGGAGCTCCTACGAGCAGTACTTC.

This chain connects TRBV6-4 to TRBJ1-5; D is uncertain. Trimming removed 3 bases at V and 7 bases at J, with 4 bases between. From germline, CDR1 is MRHNA and CDR2 SNTAGT. CDR3 length: 11 amino acids. CDR3 protein: CASSEEQPQHF. The CDR3 DNA sequence: TGTGCCAGCAGTGAGGAGCAGCCCCAGCATTTT.

The chain employs TRBV5-4 and TRBJ2-5; no definite D call. The CDR3 extends over 12 amino acids. V gave up 6 bases and J gave up 5 bases, with 11 bases separating them. Germline CDR1 is SGHNT and CDR2 is YYREEE (reference sequence). CDR3 DNA: TGTGCCAGCATGAAGGTCGGTGAGACCCAGTACTTC. It specifies CASMKVGETQYF. Supplemented by reference TRBV5-4 and TRBJ2-5, the full variable domain reads ETGVTQSPTHLIKTRGQQVTLRCSSQSGHNTVSWYQQALGQGPQFIFQYYREEENGRGNFPPRFSGLQFPNYSSELNVNALELDDSALYLCASMKVGETQYFGPGTRLLVL.

Note on this clone: This sample includes further DNA sequences coding for the same CDR3. V gene TRBV10-3 combines with J gene TRBJ2-7; unclear D gene. Germline V gives CDR1 ENHRY, CDR2 SYGVKD. V was clipped by 2 bases and J by 1 base, with 3 bases between them. The CDR3 is 12 amino acids. The CDR3 DNA is TGTGCCATCAGTGAGGCTTCCTACGAGCAGTACTTC. Its protein product is CAISEASYEQYF.

The CDR3 reads CASSSGLAGNWDTQYF. The CDR3 nucleotides are TGCGCCAGCAGCTCTGGACTAGCGGGTAATTGGGATACGCAGTATTTT. V and J are TRBV5-1 and TRBJ2-3; TRBD2 aligns across 11 bases. V shed 3 bases and J 6 bases; nucleotides not matched to a gene: 9. The CDR3 loop spans 16 amino acids. CDR1 is SGHRS, CDR2 YFSETQ, per germline.